One and the same sample provided the 22 T cell receptor beta chains below, sequenced in a study of CD4 T cells in relation to SARS-CoV-2 and coronaviruses. The protocol was immunoSEQ multiplex PCR, while the TCRdb copy is restricted to in-frame clones and leaves out a portion. Here the sample spans tens of thousands of clones, around 80% being singletons. What these receptors recognize is not known. The specimen was memory CD4+ T cells from PBMCs, cultured in vitro. The origin of the receptors is an adult with COVID-19.

The V gene is TRBV6-4, the J gene TRBJ2-2; maybe TRBD2 (5 bases). CDR3 size: 17 residues. With 8 bases removed from V and 2 bases from J, the gap between germline ends came to 21 bases. Germline assignment: CDR1 MRHNA and CDR2 SNTAGT. The CDR3 coding sequence is TGTGCCAGCCTACAAATTGAGGGTACCGACAACACCGGGGAGCTGTTTTTT. Its translation is CASLQIEGTDNTGELFF.

The chain couples TRBV6-1 to TRBJ1-1; D is unclear. V gave up 1 base and J gave up 2 bases, with 8 bases separating them. Germline V CDR1 and CDR2: MNHNS, SASEGT. The CDR3 has 14 amino acids. The CDR3 spells CASSEGTPNTEAFF. The CDR3 nucleotides are TGTGCCAGCAGTGAAGGTACCCCTAACACTGAAGCTTTCTTT.

This sequence joins TRBV2 and TRBJ2-3; D is possibly TRBD2 (5 bases). This CDR3 comprises 15 residues. CDR1 is SNHLY and CDR2 is FYNNEI in the germline V gene. V was cut by 4 bases and J by 0 bases, with 11 bases left in between. The CDR3 here is CASSGLFTSTDTQYF. The CDR3 DNA follows: TGTGCCAGCAGTGGACTATTTACTAGCACAGATACGCAGTATTTT.

The rearrangement links TRBV6-5 to TRBJ2-3; possible D gene TRBD1, 6 bases. V lost 5 bases and J 6 bases, leaving 9 bases between the germline ends. Germline CDR1 MNHEY, CDR2 SVGAGI. The CDR3 spans 12 residues. The CDR3, as DNA: TGTGCCAGCAGTAGAACAGGGGATACGCAGTATTTT. Translated, it gives CASSRTGDTQYF.

The J gene is TRBJ2-7, the V gene TRBV7-2, with 10 bases identical to TRBD2. Looked up from germline, CDR1 is SGHTA and CDR2 is FQGNSA. V lost 10 bases, J lost 7 bases, and 13 bases stayed unmatched. The CDR3 is 14 residues long. The CDR3 DNA sequence: TGTGCCACCTCTAGTCCTAGCGGGAGTGTAGAGCAGTACTTC. It specifies CATSSPSGSVEQYF.

This clone has just one count. The chain combines TRBV14 with TRBJ2-5, with TRBD1 matching over 10 bases. Germline V gene lookup returns CDR1 SGHDN and CDR2 FVKESK. The junction had 5 bases not matched to a gene; V was cut back by 3 bases and J by 1 base. This CDR3 contains 16 residues. The CDR3 bases are TGTGCCAGCAGCCAGGGACAGGGGCTTCGCCAAGAGACCCAGTACTTC. Its translation: CASSQGQGLRQETQYF.

This chain uses TRBV4-1 with TRBJ2-5, with TRBD2 matching over 8 bases. V shed 1 base and J 9 bases; nucleotides not matched to a gene: 13. Germline loops: CDR1 MGHRA, CDR2 YSYEKL. CDR3 size: 16 residues. The CDR3 sequence: CASSQVLAEGEAAQYF. In DNA, the CDR3 is TGCGCCAGCAGCCAAGTACTAGCGGAGGGGGAGGCGGCCCAGTACTTC.

V and J are TRBV28 and TRBJ2-5; no firm D call. CDR3 size: 15 residues. Germline values: CDR1 MDHEN, CDR2 SYDVKM. Trimming removed 6 bases from V and 2 bases from J, with 16 bases in between. DNA of the CDR3: TGTGCCAGCAGCCTTATGTCCGGTTTGCAAGAGACCCAGTACTTC. Encoded protein: CASSLMSGLQETQYF.

The chain carries TRBV7-2 and TRBJ2-7; D is ambiguous. This CDR3 spans 15 amino acids. With 0 bases removed from V and 3 bases from J, the gap between germline ends came to 12 bases. Germline V gene data show CDR1 as SGHTA and CDR2 as FQGNSA. CDR3 DNA sequence: TGTGCCAGCAGCTTAGCGCTAGGGTTATTCTACGAGCAGTACTTC. Amino acids: CASSLALGLFYEQYF. The whole variable domain, remainder taken from reference TRBV7-2 and TRBJ2-7, is GAGVSQSPSNKVTEKGKDVELRCDPISGHTALYWYRQSLGQGLEFLIYFQGNSAPDKSGLPSDRFSAERTGGSVSTLTIQRTQQEDSAVYLCASSLALGLFYEQYFGPGTRLTVT.

The chain employs TRBV18 and TRBJ2-3, with TRBD1 identical over 8 bases. This CDR3 has 15 amino acids. With 4 bases clipped from V and 6 bases from J, the junction kept 9 bases outside the gene matches. CDR1 is KGHSH and CDR2 is LQKENI in the germline V gene. The CDR3: CASSRGTGGKDTQYF. CDR3 nucleotides: TGTGCCAGCTCACGTGGGACAGGAGGGAAGGATACGCAGTATTTT.

This sequence joins TRBV7-2 and TRBJ2-7, with 8 bases matching TRBD1. V lost 5 bases, J lost 7 bases, and 7 bases stayed unmatched. This CDR3 contains 13 residues. The germline V gene encodes CDR1 SGHTA and CDR2 FQGNSA. The CDR3: CASSRTGSFEQYF. As DNA, the CDR3 is TGTGCCAGCAGCCGGACAGGGTCGTTTGAGCAGTACTTC.

The genes are TRBV27 and TRBJ2-7, with 9 bases lining up with TRBD2. Germline V gene sequence: CDR1 MNHEY, CDR2 SMNVEV (reference sequence). This CDR3 contains 15 residues. Trimming took 5 bases from V and 2 from J; bases not matched to a gene: 7. CDR3 nucleotide sequence: TGTGCCAGCAGTCCCAGGACTAGCGCTCCCTACGAGCAGTACTTC. Protein product: CASSPRTSAPYEQYF.

This clone was detected once. The chain links TRBV19 to TRBJ2-3; D gene ambiguous. The V gene's germline CDR1 is LNHDA and CDR2 SQIVND (reference sequence). V shed 3 bases and J shed 9 bases, with 10 bases lying between them. The CDR3 runs to 12 residues. The CDR3 DNA sequence: TGTGCCAGTAGTATTGTCCTAGGGACGCAGTATTTT. Translating gives CASSIVLGTQYF.

In its sample, this clone was seen a few times. The rearrangement links TRBV11-2 to TRBJ1-6; D may be TRBD1 (5 bases). The CDR3 has 13 amino acids. Germline lookup yields CDR1 SGHAT and CDR2 FQNNGV. Trimming took off 5 bases at V and 11 bases at J, with 13 bases between the two ends. This chain's CDR3 is CASSPAGGAPLHF. In DNA, the CDR3 is TGTGCCAGCAGCCCCGCCGGGGGTGCACCCCTCCACTTT.

CDR3 region: CASSSGGNEKLFF. The DNA of the CDR3 is TGTGCCAGCAGCTCTGGCGGAAATGAAAAACTGTTTTTT. V is TRBV5-4 and J is TRBJ1-4; D gene ambiguous. Germline CDR1 and CDR2: SGHNT and YYREEE (reference sequence). CDR3 length equals 13 residues. Trimming took 3 bases from V and 5 from J, leaving 8 bases between them.

This rearrangement joins TRBV30 to TRBJ2-7; no definite D call. CDR3 length: 12 amino acids. CDR1 and CDR2 (germline): GTSNPN, SVGIG (reference sequence). The V and J ends lost 2 bases and 2 bases respectively, with 7 bases between them. The CDR3 DNA is TGTGCCTGGAGTCGTCTAACCTACGAGCAGTACTTC. Translation: CAWSRLTYEQYF.

This CDR3 reads CASSQDTSNTEAFF. As DNA, the CDR3 is TGCGCCAGCAGCCAAGACACATCAAACACTGAAGCTTTCTTT. V usage is TRBV4-1 and J usage is TRBJ1-1; D gene uncertain. V was cut by 0 bases and J by 2 bases, with 7 bases left in between. Germline V CDR1 and CDR2: MGHRA, YSYEKL. This CDR3 spans 14 amino acids.

The V gene is TRBV27, the J gene TRBJ2-7; possibly TRBD1 for D (6 bases). V was pared by 5 bases and J by 3 bases, with 11 bases between. CDR1 is MNHEY and CDR2 is SMNVEV in the germline V gene (reference sequence). The CDR3 sequence is 13 residues long. The CDR3 protein is CASSPRGSYEQYF. CDR3 DNA sequence: TGTGCCAGCAGTCCTAGGGGGAGCTACGAGCAGTACTTC.

V is TRBV19 and J is TRBJ1-1; possible D gene TRBD1, 5 bases. The CDR3 has 15 amino acids. The V gene's germline CDR1 is LNHDA and CDR2 SQIVND (reference sequence). V shed 4 bases and J shed 4 bases, with 16 bases lying between them. The chain's CDR3 is CASSTRGVLVTEAFF. CDR3 coding DNA: TGTGCCAGTAGTACCCGGGGGGTTTTGGTCACTGAAGCTTTCTTT.

The chain recombines TRBV7-9 with TRBJ1-1, with D perhaps matching TRBD1 (5 bases). CDR3 size: 14 residues. Trimming cost V 1 base and J 4 bases, with 10 bases left between them. CDR1 is SEHNR, CDR2 FQNEAQ, per germline (reference sequence). CDR3 amino acids: CASSLVSGGTEAFF. CDR3 DNA sequence: TGTGCCAGCAGCTTAGTTTCTGGGGGCACTGAAGCTTTCTTT.

The V call is TRBV27, the J call TRBJ1-2; D remains unclear. The CDR3 has 13 amino acids. Germline V lookup: CDR1 MNHEY, CDR2 SMNVEV (reference sequence). Between the trimmed V and J ends, which lost 5 bases and 2 bases, there was a span of 9 bases. In DNA, the CDR3 is TGTGCCAGCAGTGAAAGGATAAACTATGGCTACACCTTC. This translates into CASSERINYGYTF.

This clone was observed a single time. The chain combines TRBV24-1 with TRBJ2-5; TRBD2 agrees at 10 bases. Trimming took 4 bases from V and 5 from J; bases not matched to a gene: 6. The CDR3 sequence is 15 residues long. CDR1 and CDR2 (germline): KGHDR, SFDVKD. CDR3 nucleotides: TGTGCCACCAGTGAATTGACTAGCGGGTCTGAGACCCAGTACTTC. It specifies CATSELTSGSETQYF.